These 17 T cell receptor beta chains were sequenced from one sample in a study of T-cell reconstitution after alpha-beta-depleted transplantation in children. TCRbeta library construction was performed incorporating unique molecular identifiers. TCRdb re-called the PCR reads through MiXCR, storing one row per CDR3 protein. The sample contains some 9,000 distinct CDR3 sequences, approximately 16% of which appear only once. The sequenced sample was PBMCs, mostly from graft donor cells, obtained 60 days after TCRalphabeta/CD19-depleted stem cell transplant. The source is a girl under three years old who had a stem cell transplant for combined immunodeficiency, so the T cells may come from the graft donor.

At least ten counts were recorded for this clonotype. The chain is built from TRBV12-3 or TRBV12-4 and TRBJ1-1, with D tentatively TRBD1 (5 bases). The CDR3 is made up of 14 amino acids. Trimming took 6 bases from V and 10 from J, leaving 21 bases between them. CDR3 DNA sequence: TGTGCCAGCAGGCCGACAGAAAACTTTAAGGCAGCTTTCTTT. Its protein is CASRPTENFKAAFF.

The chain carries TRBV5-1 and TRBJ2-3, with D tentatively TRBD2 (6 bases). This CDR3 contains 18 residues. The V end lost 2 bases, the J end lost 6 bases, and 25 bases lay between the germline ends. Germline loops: CDR1 SGHRS, CDR2 YFSETQ. CDR3 in amino acids: CASSLRRGPGISRDTQYF. CDR3 in DNA: TGCGCCAGCAGCTTAAGGAGGGGCCCAGGGATAAGCAGGGATACGCAGTATTTT.

This clonotype was observed many times. The chain links TRBV20-1 to TRBJ2-7; 8 nucleotides line up with TRBD1. This CDR3 contains 14 residues. V dropped 4 bases and J dropped 0; count of bases not matched to a gene: 5. From germline, CDR1 is DFQATT and CDR2 SNEGSKA (reference sequence). CDR3 coding DNA: TGCAGTGCTAATGACAGGGGTCGCTCCTACGAGCAGTACTTC. This sequence encodes CSANDRGRSYEQYF.

This clonotype was recorded at least ten times. The genes are TRBV20-1 and TRBJ2-1; no clear D. Looked up from germline, CDR1 is DFQATT and CDR2 is SNEGSKA (reference sequence). V lost 0 bases and J lost 7, with 13 bases in between. CDR3 length equals 14 residues. CDR3 protein: CSARDPVIKNEQFF. CDR3 coding DNA: TGCAGTGCTAGAGACCCAGTTATCAAAAATGAGCAGTTCTTC.

The V and J genes are TRBV6-1 and TRBJ1-5; perhaps TRBD1 as D (5 bases). V was trimmed by 1 base and J by 3 bases, leaving 10 bases between them. Germline values: CDR1 MNHNS, CDR2 SASEGT. The CDR3 length is 15 residues. This chain's CDR3 is CASSEGGLFNQPQHF. The CDR3 nucleotides read TGTGCCAGCAGTGAAGGGGGACTGTTCAATCAGCCCCAGCATTTT.

The gene calls are TRBV10-3 and TRBJ2-1; D remains ambiguous. Trimming pared 3 bases from V and 6 bases from J, leaving 9 bases between. The CDR3 extends over 13 amino acids. Germline values: CDR1 ENHRY, CDR2 SYGVKD. The CDR3 bases are TGTGCCATCAGTGACCCACCGCGCAATGAGCAGTTCTTC. Translation gives CAISDPPRNEQFF.

This clonotype was seen a handful of times. The CDR3 coding sequence is TGTGCCTGGAGTGTGCGGCCCCAGCCCCAGCATTTT. It specifies CAWSVRPQPQHF. The chain has TRBV30 and TRBJ1-5, with D uncertain. The germline V gene has CDR1 GTSNPN and CDR2 SVGIG (reference sequence). The V end was cut by 0 bases, the J end by 7 bases, with 7 bases between. The CDR3 covers 12 residues.

This clonotype was detected only a few times. The CDR3 sequence: CATSRGRVPYEQYF. CDR3 DNA sequence: TGTGCCACCAGCAGAGGGCGGGTTCCCTACGAGCAGTACTTC. The genes are TRBV15 and TRBJ2-7, with D maybe TRBD2 (5 bases). The CDR3 is 14 amino acids. Germline V gives CDR1 LNHNV, CDR2 YYDKDF (reference sequence). V lost 1 base to trimming and J lost 2 bases, with 9 bases between them.

The J gene is TRBJ1-1, the V gene TRBV10-3; 7 nucleotides match TRBD1. The CDR3 extends over 15 amino acids. Germline V gives CDR1 ENHRY, CDR2 SYGVKD. V lost 0 bases and J lost 3; bases outside the gene matches: 4. The chain's CDR3 is CAISESKRGHTEAFF. CDR3 coding DNA: TGTGCCATCAGTGAGTCGAAAAGGGGGCACACTGAAGCTTTCTTT.

This clonotype was observed a few times. This chain links TRBV20-1 with TRBJ2-2; 8 bases line up with TRBD2. The CDR3 runs 15 residues. The V gene's germline CDR1 is DFQATT and CDR2 SNEGSKA (reference sequence). Unmatched junction bases numbered 9, after V lost 3 bases and J lost 6 bases. The DNA of the CDR3 is TGCAGTGCTAGGACCGCCGGGCGGGAGGCCGGGGAGCTGTTTTTT. This codes for CSARTAGREAGELFF.

This clonotype showed up many times. This chain connects TRBV20-1 to TRBJ2-5, with D perhaps TRBD2 (6 bases). Germline values: CDR1 DFQATT, CDR2 SNEGSKA (reference sequence). The CDR3 spans 11 residues. Trimming shortened V by 7 bases and J by 5 bases, and 11 bases separated the two germline ends. The CDR3 sequence: CSEGREETQYF. CDR3 DNA: TGCAGTGAAGGACGGGAGGAGACCCAGTACTTC.

This clonotype was detected a few times. This chain links TRBV24-1 with TRBJ2-7; the D gene is possibly TRBD2 (5 bases). Looked up from germline, CDR1 is KGHDR and CDR2 is SFDVKD. The V gene lost 9 bases and the J gene lost 0 bases, with 14 bases spanning the gap. The CDR3 runs 14 residues. CDR3 coding DNA: TGTGCCACCGGGAGATCCTACCGCTCCTACGAGCAGTACTTC. It specifies CATGRSYRSYEQYF.

This chain uses TRBV5-1 with TRBJ2-7; 9 nucleotides agree with TRBD1. Germline V gives CDR1 SGHRS, CDR2 YFSETQ. The CDR3 contains 13 residues. J lost 6 bases, V lost 4 bases, and 5 bases had no gene match. CDR3 region: CASSRGQGTEQYF. The CDR3 bases are TGCGCCAGCAGCCGCGGACAGGGGACCGAGCAGTACTTC. Full variable domain (missing parts from reference TRBV5-1 and TRBJ2-7): KAGVTQTPRYLIKTRGQQVTLSCSPISGHRSVSWYQQTPGQGLQFLFEYFSETQRNKGNFPGRFSGRQFSNSRSEMNVSTLELGDSALYLCASSRGQGTEQYFGPGTRLTVT.

This clonotype showed up many times. The chain employs TRBV12-3 or TRBV12-4 and TRBJ1-4, with D tentatively TRBD1 (5 bases). Trimming took off 8 bases at V and 15 bases at J, with 19 bases between the two ends. CDR3 size: 12 residues. The CDR3 DNA is TGTGCCAGCGCGCCCCCGGGCAGGGAGTTGTTTTTT. It yields the protein CASAPPGRELFF.

This clonotype was counted a few times. The chain couples TRBV7-9 to TRBJ1-2, with a weak D call TRBD1 (5 bases). Germline CDR1 and CDR2: SEHNR and FQNEAQ (reference sequence). The CDR3 consists of 12 residues. The V and J ends lost 5 bases and 5 bases respectively, with 9 bases between them. Written as DNA, the CDR3 is TGTGCCAGCAGCCAAGGACAATATGGCTACACCTTC. This sequence encodes CASSQGQYGYTF.

This clonotype has a handful of counts. The J gene is TRBJ1-6, the V gene TRBV9; 8 bases are a match to TRBD1. From germline, CDR1 is SGDLS and CDR2 YYNGEE. The CDR3 length is 17 residues. The ends lost 3 bases at V and 0 bases at J; junction bases unmatched: 5. The CDR3 region is CASSGGTGDSYNSPLHF. The CDR3 coding sequence is TGTGCCAGCAGCGGAGGGACAGGTGACTCCTATAATTCACCCCTCCACTTT.

In this sample, this clonotype turned up many times. The chain is built from TRBV20-1 and TRBJ2-1; possibly TRBD1 or TRBD2 for D (5 bases each). V was pared by 3 bases and J by 2 bases, with 17 bases between. Germline CDR1 is DFQATT and CDR2 is SNEGSKA (reference sequence). CDR3 length: 16 residues. Here the CDR3 DNA reads TGCAGTGCTAGCGGGGCGCCCGGAGTGACCTACAATGAGCAGTTCTTC. This gives the protein CSASGAPGVTYNEQFF.